The T cell receptor beta chain described here comes from a study of blood T cell repertoires in COVID-19. At the level of the study: Samples representing acute and convalescent COVID-19 were sourced from the United States, Italy and Spain. PBMCs, B-cell-depleted T cells, or T cells provided the cDNA or gDNA that made up the material.

This clone showed up just a few times. In the authors' workflow: From reference gene primer amplification, estimates of nucleated cell counts were derived. This table comes from immunoSEQ multiplex PCR, and its TCRdb copy is limited to in-frame clones, with some not included. V and J calls and clone size are those listed in that table; D and trimming were worked out from the DNA. This sample has 250,000 or so clones, with about 90% found just once. The germline V gene has CDR1 LGHNA and CDR2 YNFKEQ. The CDR3 is 15 residues long. V shed 1 base and J shed 8 bases, with 17 bases lying between them. The sequencing sample was made of peripheral blood. V gene TRBV4-2 combines with J gene TRBJ1-2; D is ambiguous. This sequence was found in a woman in her fifties or sixties with acute or convalescent COVID-19. This CDR3 reads CASSQVLRGAPGYTF. For the CDR3, the DNA is TGTGCCAGCAGCCAAGTACTTCGCGGAGCCCCGGGCTACACCTTC.